This T cell receptor beta chain derives from a study of regulatory dendritic cells for organ transplantation. Study-wide findings and caveats: Alloreactive memory CD8+ T cell pools varied considerably between individuals. Of resting T cell subsets, memory CD8+ had the most alloreactive clonotypes. Memory CD8+ clonal expansion seemed more limited with regulatory than mature dendritic cells.

Repertoires were generated with immunoSEQ multiplex PCR, while TCRdb's copy carries only in-frame clones and drops some. Of 21,000 or so clones in the sample, 74% are singletons; the top ten hold approximately 0.9%. Of note for this clone: Antigen specificity is unknown.

Naive CD45RA+ and memory CD45RO+ CD4+ or CD8+ T cells were FACS-sorted. Germline CDR1 KGHSH, CDR2 LQKENI. V shed 3 bases, J shed 3 bases, and the junction held 7 bases outside the gene matches. The CDR3 has 15 residues. The specimen was memory CD4+ T cells from blood. Subset: CD45RO+ memory T cells. The sequence was collected from a human donor in good health. The chain couples TRBV18 to TRBJ2-7, with TRBD2 identical over 8 bases. CDR3 in amino acids: CASSPRSGGRYEQYF. The DNA for the CDR3 is TGTGCCAGCTCACCGAGAAGCGGGGGCCGCTACGAGCAGTACTTC. Supplemented by reference TRBV18 and TRBJ2-7, the full variable domain reads NAGVMQNPRHLVRRRGQEARLRCSPMKGHSHVYWYRQLPEEGLKFMVYLQKENIIDESGMPKERFSAEFPKEGPSILRIQQVVRGDSAAYFCASSPRSGGRYEQYFGPGTRLTVT.